What follows is one T cell receptor (beta chain) and its context. Its antigen is still unknown. At one end, the junction sequence differs from germline, possibly due to a read error. Total RNA (around 500 ng) served as template for TCR beta cDNA synthesis primed by a constant-region primer. Nested multiplex PCR, run for three rounds with slightly modified ARM-PCR, yielded TCR beta libraries. TRBV1-TRBV30 forward primers paired with a C-beta reverse primer were used in the first two PCR rounds, which ran around 10 cycles each. Each CDR3 protein gets one entry after TCRdb re-called the multiplex PCR reads with MiXCR. This table holds nearly 50,000 distinct CDR3 sequences, over 70% found once. This CDR3 contains 18 residues. In germline, CDR1 is SGHAT, CDR2 FQNNGV. This sample is part of a study of tumor-infiltrating lymphocytes in primary liver carcinoma. Study-level background: The study included patients who were men and women aged 30 to 69 years. Tumor stage was T1-T3 N0M0, and tumor size was about 4 to 10 cm across. Each of the samples returned roughly 3.5 to 8 million productive TCRbeta reads (a yield similar across tissue types). Overall study findings and caveats: Merely about 7.5-25% of top clones occurred in all five tumor regions.

Each 20-30 mg portion of unsorted bulk tissue served as the source for co-extraction of RNA and DNA. Sequencing input: liver tumor tissue from sampling region 3. Subset given: tumor region T3, left-lateral pole. V is TRBV11-2 and J is TRBJ2-1; weak D call: TRBD2 (5 bases). The source of this sequence is a man aged 35-49 years with primary liver carcinoma and hepatitis B virus infection. CDR3 DNA: TGTACCAGCATCTTTGACCCTAGGAGGACCAGGAGTTACAATGAGCAGTTCTTT. Translated: CTSIFDPRRTRSYNEQFF.